This passage covers 10 T cell receptor beta chains from one sample sequenced in a study of blood T cell repertoires in COVID-19. Data came from immunoSEQ multiplex PCR; TCRdb stores just in-frame clones and leaves some out. The table shows 200,000 to 250,000 clones, with 82% occurring only once. Sequenced material: PBMCs or T cells enriched from blood (not recorded which). The receptors stem from a woman aged 60-70 years who had recovered from COVID-19.

This chain joins TRBV9 and TRBJ1-5; possibly TRBD1 for D (6 bases). The germline V gene encodes CDR1 SGDLS and CDR2 YYNGEE. The CDR3 runs to 15 residues. Trimming removed 3 bases from V and 5 bases from J, with 15 bases in between. CDR3 in amino acids: CASSADRGADQPQHF. As DNA, the CDR3 is TGTGCCAGCAGCGCAGATCGGGGGGCCGATCAGCCCCAGCATTTT.

The chain has TRBV6-4 and TRBJ1-2; 9 bases agree with TRBD1. V was clipped by 5 bases and J by 8 bases; unmatched bases: 6. This CDR3 comprises 13 residues. Germline loops: CDR1 MRHNA, CDR2 SNTAGT. The chain's CDR3 is CASSHGTGLGYTF. The CDR3 DNA reads as TGTGCCAGCAGTCACGGGACAGGGCTCGGCTACACCTTC.

This clone occurred a few times. The chain carries TRBV5-6 and TRBJ1-4; D is uncertain. The CDR3 contains 15 residues. Trimming removed 5 bases from V and 2 bases from J, with 13 bases in between. Germline V gene sequence: CDR1 SGHDT, CDR2 YYEEEE. The DNA for the CDR3 is TGTGCCAGCAGGGGAGGGTTGTACACTAATGAAAAACTGTTTTTT. Encoded protein: CASRGGLYTNEKLFF.

V and J are TRBV25-1 and TRBJ1-1; a possible D gene is TRBD1 (6 bases). This CDR3 region has 13 residues. CDR1 MGHDK and CDR2 SYGVNS come from the germline V gene. Trimming shortened V by 4 bases and J by 5 bases, and 11 bases separated the two germline ends. CDR3 bases: TGTGCCAGCAGTGCAGGGGCAACAACTGAAGCTTTCTTT. As protein: CASSAGATTEAFF.

The chain employs TRBV5-5 and TRBJ2-5; TRBD2 is a possible D gene (6 bases). Germline CDR1 SGHKS, CDR2 YYEKEE (reference sequence). This CDR3 spans 15 amino acids. The V end lost 2 bases, the J end lost 1 base, and 12 bases lay between the germline ends. CDR3 sequence reads: CASSFGLPLQETQYF. For the CDR3, the DNA is TGTGCCAGCAGCTTCGGACTACCCCTCCAAGAGACCCAGTACTTC.

This clone was recorded once. The rearrangement uses TRBV5-4 and TRBJ2-1, with TRBD2 identical over 8 bases. Per germline, CDR1 SGHNT and CDR2 YYREEE (reference sequence). There are 15 residues in the CDR3. Trimming took 9 bases from V and 1 from J; bases not matched to a gene: 9. The CDR3 reads CATSRSSGSYNEQFF. In DNA, the CDR3 is TGTGCCACCTCCAGATCTAGCGGGTCCTACAATGAGCAGTTCTTC.

Details on this clone: This CDR3 is also generated by other DNA sequences in the sample. The chain carries TRBV18 and TRBJ1-3; 7 bases agree with TRBD1. In germline, CDR1 is KGHSH, CDR2 LQKENI. The CDR3 has 15 residues. V was clipped by 3 bases and J by 0 bases; unmatched bases: 2. The CDR3 reads CASSPRDSSGNTIYF. CDR3 nucleotide sequence: TGTGCCAGCTCACCCCGGGACAGCTCTGGAAACACCATATATTTT.

J is TRBJ2-7 and V is TRBV2, with TRBD2 identical over 8 bases. CDR1 is SNHLY and CDR2 is FYNNEI in the germline V gene. The CDR3 extends over 14 amino acids. The ends lost 6 bases at V and 0 bases at J; junction bases unmatched: 4. The CDR3 here is CASRRSGSSYEQYF. For the CDR3, the DNA is TGTGCCAGCAGAAGGAGCGGGAGCTCCTACGAGCAGTACTTC. Complete variable domain (other parts from reference TRBV2 and TRBJ2-7): EPEVTQTPSHQVTQMGQEVILRCVPISNHLYFYWYRQILGQKVEFLVSFYNNEISEKSEIFDDQFSVERPDGSNFTLKIRSTKLEDSAMYFCASRRSGSSYEQYFGPGTRLTVT.

The gene calls are TRBV9 and TRBJ2-1, with 8 bases identical to TRBD2. Germline V gene data show CDR1 as SGDLS and CDR2 as YYNGEE. V lost 0 bases, J lost 10 bases, and 6 bases stayed unmatched. The CDR3 covers 14 residues. The CDR3 is CASSVDAGGREQFF. The CDR3 nucleotides read TGTGCCAGCAGCGTAGACGCGGGGGGTCGCGAGCAGTTCTTC.

The chain links TRBV3-1 (or the pseudogene TRBV3-2) to TRBJ2-5, with 10 bases aligning to TRBD2. This CDR3 contains 19 residues. The germline CDR1 and CDR2 sequences are LGHDT and YNNKEL (reference sequence). With V trimmed by 1 base and J by 5 bases, 16 bases remained unmatched. CDR3 DNA sequence: TGTGCCAGCAGCCAAGTTGATAGCGGGAGGCCGGGGACTCAGGAGACCCAGTACTTC. This encodes CASSQVDSGRPGTQETQYF.